This T cell receptor (beta chain) was captured by sequencing in a study of blood T cell repertoires in COVID-19. The overall study: The United States, Italy and Spain were the sources of the acute and convalescent COVID-19 samples. The cDNA or gDNA used as material had been derived from T cells, B-cell-depleted T cells, or PBMCs.

CDR3 length: 15 amino acids. V was pared by 2 bases and J by 7 bases, with 8 bases of the junction left unmatched. Germline CDR1 KGHDR, CDR2 SFDVKD. Methods used by the authors: Nucleated cell number was recorded as an estimate derived from reference gene primer amplification. TCRdb's copy holds only in-frame clones and misses some; the assay was immunoSEQ multiplex PCR. That table furnishes V, J and clone size, whereas the DNA furnished D and trimming. The table lists some 170,000 clones, 75% to 90% of them singletons. The sequenced material came from peripheral blood. The source is a human donor in a cohort sampled during active COVID-19. This chain links TRBV24-1 with TRBJ1-2; 8 nucleotides line up with TRBD1. The CDR3 bases are TGTGCCACCAGTGATTCCAGGACAGGGAAGGGTGGCTACACCTTC. Its protein is CATSDSRTGKGGYTF.